Following are 7 T cell receptor beta chains from one sample sequenced in a study of response to subunit inactivated influenza vaccine. MiXCR was run by TCRdb on the RT-PCR reads, yielding one entry per CDR3 protein. Found here are about 480,000 distinct CDR3 sequences, over 10% of them singletons; the top ten hold less than 15%. Sequences were derived from PBMCs from blood, sampled about 40 days after vaccination. These receptors were taken from a man aged 45-65 years who received an inactivated influenza vaccine.

V usage is TRBV12-3 or TRBV12-4 and J usage is TRBJ2-3; TRBD2 is a possible D gene (6 bases). The CDR3 has 16 residues. Trimming pared 4 bases from V and 5 bases from J, leaving 19 bases between. The CDR3 here is CASSSRGLSGRDTQYF. In DNA form, the CDR3 reads TGTGCCAGCAGTTCCCGGGGCCTAAGCGGGCGAGATACGCAGTATTTT.

The rearrangement links TRBV29-1 to TRBJ2-7, with D perhaps matching TRBD1 (5 bases). This CDR3 spans 15 amino acids. Trimming cost V 4 bases and J 1 base, with 17 bases left between them. The V gene's germline CDR1 is SQVTM and CDR2 ANQGSEA. CDR3 DNA: TGCAGCGTTGGGGGCAGTTTCGGGTTTTCCTACGAGCAGTACTTC. Its protein is CSVGGSFGFSYEQYF.

This clonotype was seen more than once but under ten times. The rearrangement links TRBV7-2 to TRBJ2-1, with TRBD1 matching over 11 bases. V dropped 7 bases and J dropped 9; count of bases not matched to a gene: 11. Looked up from germline, CDR1 is SGHTA and CDR2 is FQGNSA. This CDR3 contains 15 residues. The CDR3 spells CASTPVWTGGLEQFF. CDR3 in DNA: TGTGCCAGCACACCTGTTTGGACAGGGGGCCTTGAGCAGTTCTTC. The full variable domain, completed using reference TRBV7-2 and TRBJ2-1, is GAGVSQSPSNKVTEKGKDVELRCDPISGHTALYWYRQSLGQGLEFLIYFQGNSAPDKSGLPSDRFSAERTGGSVSTLTIQRTQQEDSAVYLCASTPVWTGGLEQFFGPGTRLTVL.

The rearrangement joins TRBV4-3 to TRBJ2-6; unclear D gene. CDR3 length: 15 amino acids. The germline gives CDR1 LGHNA, CDR2 YSLEER. V lost 0 bases and J 1 base, leaving 4 bases between the germline ends. The DNA for the CDR3 is TGCGCCAGCAGCCAAGATCGGTCTGGGGCCAACGTCCTGACTTTC. Translating gives CASSQDRSGANVLTF.

Only a few counts were recorded for this clonotype. The chain uses TRBV7-8 and TRBJ2-1, with 7 bases matching TRBD2. The CDR3 consists of 17 residues. V trimming: 1 base; J trimming: 8 bases; junction bases outside the gene matches: 14. Germline V gene data show CDR1 as SGHVS and CDR2 as FQNEAQ. The CDR3 region is CASSLGSAGDPWDEQFF. CDR3 bases: TGTGCCAGCAGCTTAGGGAGCGCGGGAGATCCATGGGATGAGCAGTTCTTC.

In its sample, this clonotype was seen a few times. The V call is TRBV6-2 or TRBV6-3, the J call TRBJ1-5; 11 positions match TRBD1. The CDR3 consists of 14 residues. Germline V gene sequence: CDR1 MNHEY, CDR2 SVGEGT. V dropped 6 bases and J dropped 5; count of bases not matched to a gene: 3. The CDR3 is CASRTDRGHQPQHF. The CDR3 region has the DNA TGTGCCAGCAGGACGGACAGGGGGCATCAGCCCCAGCATTTT.

This clonotype was seen a few times. The chain is built from TRBV28 and TRBJ2-5; TRBD1 is a possible D gene (5 bases). The germline V gene encodes CDR1 MDHEN and CDR2 SYDVKM. V lost 1 base to trimming and J lost 6 bases, with 12 bases between them. CDR3 size: 14 residues. This CDR3 is CASSLSGREKTQYF. As DNA, the CDR3 is TGTGCCAGCAGTTTATCTGGCAGGGAAAAGACCCAGTACTTC.